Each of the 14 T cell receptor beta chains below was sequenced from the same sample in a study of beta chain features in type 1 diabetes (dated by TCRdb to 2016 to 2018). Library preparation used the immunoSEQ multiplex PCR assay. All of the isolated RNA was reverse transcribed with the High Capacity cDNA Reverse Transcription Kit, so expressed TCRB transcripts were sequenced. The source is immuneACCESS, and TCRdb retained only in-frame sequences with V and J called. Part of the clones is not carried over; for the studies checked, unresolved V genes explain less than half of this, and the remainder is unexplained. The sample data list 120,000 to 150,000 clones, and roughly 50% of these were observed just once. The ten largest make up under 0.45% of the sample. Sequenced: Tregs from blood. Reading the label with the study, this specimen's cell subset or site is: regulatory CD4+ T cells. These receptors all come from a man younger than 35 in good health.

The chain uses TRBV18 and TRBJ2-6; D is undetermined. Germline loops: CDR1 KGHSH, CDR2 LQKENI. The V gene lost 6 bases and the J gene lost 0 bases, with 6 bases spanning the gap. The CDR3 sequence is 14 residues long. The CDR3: CASSRVSGANVLTF. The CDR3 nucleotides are TGTGCCAGCTCTCGCGTCTCTGGGGCCAACGTCCTGACTTTC.

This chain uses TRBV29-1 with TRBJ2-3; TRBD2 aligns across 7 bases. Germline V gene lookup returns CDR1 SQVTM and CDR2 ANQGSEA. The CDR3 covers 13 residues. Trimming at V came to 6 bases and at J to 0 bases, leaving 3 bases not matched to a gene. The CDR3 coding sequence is TGCAGCGTGGGGACTACTAGCACAGATACGCAGTATTTT. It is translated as CSVGTTSTDTQYF.

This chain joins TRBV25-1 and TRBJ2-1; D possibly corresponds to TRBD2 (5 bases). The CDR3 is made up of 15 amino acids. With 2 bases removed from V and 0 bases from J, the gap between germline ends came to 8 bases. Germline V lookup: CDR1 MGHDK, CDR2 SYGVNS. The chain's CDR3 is CASSEPGSSYNEQFF. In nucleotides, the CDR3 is TGTGCCAGCAGTGAACCGGGAAGCTCCTACAATGAGCAGTTCTTC.

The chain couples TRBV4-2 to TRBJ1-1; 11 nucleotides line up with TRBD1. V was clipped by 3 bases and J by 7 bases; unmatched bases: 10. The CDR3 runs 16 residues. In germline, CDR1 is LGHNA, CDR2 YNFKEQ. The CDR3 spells CASSQDVGQGAGEAFF. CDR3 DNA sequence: TGTGCCAGCAGCCAGGATGTTGGACAGGGGGCGGGTGAAGCTTTCTTT.

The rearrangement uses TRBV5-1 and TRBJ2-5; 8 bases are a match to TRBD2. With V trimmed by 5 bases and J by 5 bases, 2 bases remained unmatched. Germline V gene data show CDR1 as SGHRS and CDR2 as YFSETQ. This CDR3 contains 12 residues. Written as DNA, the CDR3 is TGCGCCAGCAGAGGCGGGAGGGAGACCCAGTACTTC. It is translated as CASRGGRETQYF.

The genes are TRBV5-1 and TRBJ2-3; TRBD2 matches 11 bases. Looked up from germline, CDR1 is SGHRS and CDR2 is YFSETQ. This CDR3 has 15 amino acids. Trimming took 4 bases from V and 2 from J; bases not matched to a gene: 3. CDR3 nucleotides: TGCGCCAGCAGCCCGGGACTAGCGGCCACAGATACGCAGTATTTT. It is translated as CASSPGLAATDTQYF.

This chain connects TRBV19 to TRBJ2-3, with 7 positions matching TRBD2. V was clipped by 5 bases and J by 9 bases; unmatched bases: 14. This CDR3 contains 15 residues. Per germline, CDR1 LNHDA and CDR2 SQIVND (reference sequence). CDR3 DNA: TGTGCCAGTAGTTCCGCCGGGGGGATATTCTCCACGCAGTATTTT. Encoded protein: CASSSAGGIFSTQYF.

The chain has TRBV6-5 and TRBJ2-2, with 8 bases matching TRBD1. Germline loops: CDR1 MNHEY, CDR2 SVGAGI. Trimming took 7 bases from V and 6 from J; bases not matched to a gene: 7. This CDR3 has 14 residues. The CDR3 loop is CASNGQGTAGELFF. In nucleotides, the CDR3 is TGTGCCAGCAACGGACAGGGAACAGCCGGGGAGCTGTTTTTT.

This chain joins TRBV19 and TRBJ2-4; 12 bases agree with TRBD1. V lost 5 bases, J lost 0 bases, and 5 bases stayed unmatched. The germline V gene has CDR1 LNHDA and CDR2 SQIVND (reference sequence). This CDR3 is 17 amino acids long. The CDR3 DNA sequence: TGTGCCAGTAGTGGGACAGGGGGCTCCGTAGCCAAAAACATTCAGTACTTC. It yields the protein CASSGTGGSVAKNIQYF.

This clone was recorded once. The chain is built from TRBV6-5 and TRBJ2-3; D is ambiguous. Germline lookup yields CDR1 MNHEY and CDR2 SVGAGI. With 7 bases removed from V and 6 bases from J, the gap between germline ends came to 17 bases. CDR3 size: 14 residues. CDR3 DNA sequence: TGTGCCAGCACTCGAAGGAGCCCCTTGGATACGCAGTATTTT. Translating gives CASTRRSPLDTQYF.

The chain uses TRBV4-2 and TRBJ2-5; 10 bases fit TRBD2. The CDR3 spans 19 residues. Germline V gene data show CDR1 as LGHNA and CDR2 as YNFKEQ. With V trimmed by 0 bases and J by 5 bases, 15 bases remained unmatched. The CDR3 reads CASSQDVASGGDWAETQYF. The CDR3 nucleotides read TGTGCCAGCAGCCAAGATGTGGCTAGCGGGGGTGATTGGGCGGAGACCCAGTACTTC.

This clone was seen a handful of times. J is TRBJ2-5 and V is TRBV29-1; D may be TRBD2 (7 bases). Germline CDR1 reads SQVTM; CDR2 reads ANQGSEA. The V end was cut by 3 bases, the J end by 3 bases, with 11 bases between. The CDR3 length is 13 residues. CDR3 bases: TGCAGCGTTGATCGGGGGGCTGAAGAGACCCAGTACTTC. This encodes CSVDRGAEETQYF. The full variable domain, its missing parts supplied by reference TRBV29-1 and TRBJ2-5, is SAVISQKPSRDICQRGTSLTIQCQVDSQVTMMFWYRQQPGQSLTLIATANQGSEATYESGFVIDKFPISRPNLTFSTLTVSNMSPEDSSIYLCSVDRGAEETQYFGPGTRLLVL.

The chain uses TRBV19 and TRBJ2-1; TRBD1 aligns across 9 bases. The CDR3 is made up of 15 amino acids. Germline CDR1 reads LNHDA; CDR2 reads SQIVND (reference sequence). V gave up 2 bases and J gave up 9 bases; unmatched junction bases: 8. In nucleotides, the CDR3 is TGTGCCAGTAGTATATTGGGACAGGGCCGCGGTGAGCAGTTCTTC. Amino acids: CASSILGQGRGEQFF.

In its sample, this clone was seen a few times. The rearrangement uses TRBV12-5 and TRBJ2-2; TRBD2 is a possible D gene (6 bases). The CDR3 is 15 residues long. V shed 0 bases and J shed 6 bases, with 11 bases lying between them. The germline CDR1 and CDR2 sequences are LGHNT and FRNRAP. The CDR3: CASGLVRGGAGELFF. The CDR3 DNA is TGTGCTAGTGGTTTGGTGAGGGGAGGCGCCGGGGAGCTGTTTTTT.